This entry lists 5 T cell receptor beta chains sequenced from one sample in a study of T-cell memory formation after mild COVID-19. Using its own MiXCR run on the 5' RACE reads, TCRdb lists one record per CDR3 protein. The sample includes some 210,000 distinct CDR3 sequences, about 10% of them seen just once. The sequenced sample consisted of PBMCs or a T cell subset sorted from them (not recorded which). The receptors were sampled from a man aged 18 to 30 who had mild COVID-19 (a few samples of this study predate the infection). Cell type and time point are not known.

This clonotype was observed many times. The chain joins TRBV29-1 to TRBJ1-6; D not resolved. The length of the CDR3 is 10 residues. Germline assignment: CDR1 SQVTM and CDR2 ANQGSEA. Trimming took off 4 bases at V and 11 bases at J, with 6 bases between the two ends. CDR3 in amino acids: CSVGFAPLHF. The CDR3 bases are TGCAGCGTTGGGTTCGCACCCCTCCACTTT.

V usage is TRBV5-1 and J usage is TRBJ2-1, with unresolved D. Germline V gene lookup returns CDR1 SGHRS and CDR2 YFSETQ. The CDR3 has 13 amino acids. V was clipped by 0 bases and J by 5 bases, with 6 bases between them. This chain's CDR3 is CASSLAVNNEQFF. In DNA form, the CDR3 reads TGCGCCAGCAGCTTGGCCGTAAACAATGAGCAGTTCTTC.

The CDR3 reads CATGLAGTDTQYF. CDR3 bases: TGTGCGACGGGGCTAGCGGGCACAGATACGCAGTATTTT. This chain uses TRBV7-9 with TRBJ2-3; TRBD2 matches at 7 bases. The germline V gene encodes CDR1 SEHNR and CDR2 FQNEAQ (reference sequence). This CDR3 spans 13 amino acids.

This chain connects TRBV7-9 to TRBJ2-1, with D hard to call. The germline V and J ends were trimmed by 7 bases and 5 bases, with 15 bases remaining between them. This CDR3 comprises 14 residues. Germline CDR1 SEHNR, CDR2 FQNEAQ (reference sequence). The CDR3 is CASIRSGGNNEQFF. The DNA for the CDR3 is TGTGCCAGCATTCGAAGTGGCGGAAACAATGAGCAGTTCTTC.

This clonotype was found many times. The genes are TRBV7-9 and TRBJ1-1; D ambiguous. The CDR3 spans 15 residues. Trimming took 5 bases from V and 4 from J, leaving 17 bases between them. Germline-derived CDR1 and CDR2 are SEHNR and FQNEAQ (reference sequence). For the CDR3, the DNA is TGTGCCAGCAGCCCAAAAATCCGAGTAGGCACTGAAGCTTTCTTT. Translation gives CASSPKIRVGTEAFF.